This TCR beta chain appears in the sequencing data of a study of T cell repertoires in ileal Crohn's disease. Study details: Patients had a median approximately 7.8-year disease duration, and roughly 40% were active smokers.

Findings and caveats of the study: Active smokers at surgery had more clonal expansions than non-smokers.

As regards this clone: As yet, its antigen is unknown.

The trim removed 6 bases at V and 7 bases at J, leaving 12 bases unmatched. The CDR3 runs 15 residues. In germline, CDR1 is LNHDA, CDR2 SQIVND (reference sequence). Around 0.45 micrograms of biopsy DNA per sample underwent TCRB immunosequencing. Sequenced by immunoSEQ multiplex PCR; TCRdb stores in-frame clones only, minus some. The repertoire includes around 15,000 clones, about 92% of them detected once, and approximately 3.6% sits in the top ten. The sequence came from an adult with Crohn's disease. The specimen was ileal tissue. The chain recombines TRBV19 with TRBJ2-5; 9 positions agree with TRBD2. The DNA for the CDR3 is TGTGCCAGTAGCCCCGGTTCTAGCGGGGCCCGGACCCAGTACTTC. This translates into CASSPGSSGARTQYF.